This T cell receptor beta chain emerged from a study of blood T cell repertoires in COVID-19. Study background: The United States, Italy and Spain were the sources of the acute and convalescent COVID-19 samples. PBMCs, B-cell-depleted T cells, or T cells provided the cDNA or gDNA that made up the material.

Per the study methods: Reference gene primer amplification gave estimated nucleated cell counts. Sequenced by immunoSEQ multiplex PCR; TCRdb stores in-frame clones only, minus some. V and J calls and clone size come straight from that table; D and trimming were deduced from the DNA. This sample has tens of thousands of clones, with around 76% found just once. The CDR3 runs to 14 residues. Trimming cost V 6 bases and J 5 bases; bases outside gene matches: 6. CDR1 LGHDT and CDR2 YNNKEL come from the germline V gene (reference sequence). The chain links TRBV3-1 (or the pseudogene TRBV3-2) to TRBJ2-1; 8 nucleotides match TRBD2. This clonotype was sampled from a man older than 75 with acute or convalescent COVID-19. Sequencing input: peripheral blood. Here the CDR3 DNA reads TGTGCCAGCAGACGAAGCGGGAGCGACAATGAGCAGTTCTTC. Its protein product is CASRRSGSDNEQFF.